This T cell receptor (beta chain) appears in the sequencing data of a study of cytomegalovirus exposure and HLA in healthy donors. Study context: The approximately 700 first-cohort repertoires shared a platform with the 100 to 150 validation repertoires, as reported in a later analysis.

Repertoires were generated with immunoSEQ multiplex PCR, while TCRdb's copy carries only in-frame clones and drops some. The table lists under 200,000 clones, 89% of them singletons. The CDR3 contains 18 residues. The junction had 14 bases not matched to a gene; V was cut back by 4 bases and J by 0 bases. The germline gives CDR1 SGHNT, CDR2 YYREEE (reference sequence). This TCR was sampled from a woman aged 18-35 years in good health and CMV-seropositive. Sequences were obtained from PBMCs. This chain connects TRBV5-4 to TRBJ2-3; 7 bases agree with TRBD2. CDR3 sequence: CASSRIAGLLESTDTQYF. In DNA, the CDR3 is TGTGCCAGCAGCAGAATAGCGGGTCTTCTGGAGAGCACAGATACGCAGTATTTT.